A selection of T cell receptor beta chains follows, all from one sample in a study of T-cell reconstitution after alpha-beta-depleted transplantation in children. One entry per CDR3 protein, called by TCRdb with MiXCR from the PCR reads. The data hold hundreds of thousands of distinct CDR3 sequences, with around 15% observed a single time. The material sequenced was PBMCs, mostly from graft donor cells, taken 360 days after TCRalphabeta/CD19-depleted stem cell transplant. These receptor sequences come from a male patient aged 2-15 years who had a stem cell transplant for acute lymphoblastic leukemia, so the T cells may come from the graft donor. CDR3s include the opening cysteine and the closing phenylalanine or tryptophan. Each record gives: D gene, J gene, V gene, clone size, CDR3 length, CDR3 DNA, CDR3 protein. The D gene is left open where the match is weak. Size is omitted from some rows. Given values are once, few, many or a class for expanded clones.

d_call: NA; j_call: TRBJ1-1; v_call: TRBV12-3/TRBV12-4; clone_size: NA; cdr3_length: 14; cdr3_nt: TGTGCCAGCTCACTTGGGGGTGCCAACACTGAAGCTTTCTTT; cdr3_aa: CASSLGGANTEAFF
d_call: NA; j_call: TRBJ2-6; v_call: TRBV19; clone_size: NA; cdr3_length: 14; cdr3_nt: TGTGCCAGTAATGACCAGGCTGGGGCCAACGTCCTGACTTTC; cdr3_aa: CASNDQAGANVLTF
d_call: TRBD2; j_call: TRBJ2-7; v_call: TRBV30; clone_size: NA; cdr3_length: 14; cdr3_nt: TGTGCCTGGAATTCAGCGGGAGATGGCTACGAGCAGTACTTC; cdr3_aa: CAWNSAGDGYEQYF
d_call: TRBD2; j_call: TRBJ2-5; v_call: TRBV15; clone_size: NA; cdr3_length: 14; cdr3_nt: TGTGCCACCAAAAGACTAGCGGATCAAGAGACCCAGTACTTC; cdr3_aa: CATKRLADQETQYF
d_call: NA; j_call: TRBJ2-2; v_call: TRBV7-2; clone_size: few; cdr3_length: 18; cdr3_nt: TGTGCCAGCAGCTTAGCGTTTAGTGGGGGATCGAACACCGGGGAGCTGTTTTTT; cdr3_aa: CASSLAFSGGSNTGELFF
d_call: TRBD2; j_call: TRBJ2-1; v_call: TRBV28; clone_size: many; cdr3_length: 18; cdr3_nt: TGTGCCAGCAGTTTTCCAGGCCGGGAGGGCCTCAGAGGCAATGAGCAGTTCTTC; cdr3_aa: CASSFPGREGLRGNEQFF
d_call: NA; j_call: TRBJ2-1; v_call: TRBV29-1; clone_size: few; cdr3_length: 15; cdr3_nt: TGCAGCGTTGACCCCGGGACACTTGCCTACAATGAGCAGTTCTTC; cdr3_aa: CSVDPGTLAYNEQFF
d_call: NA; j_call: TRBJ2-4; v_call: TRBV25-1; clone_size: few; cdr3_length: 15; cdr3_nt: TGTGCCAGCAGTGAGACAGTACTAGCCAAAAACATTCAGTACTTC; cdr3_aa: CASSETVLAKNIQYF
d_call: NA; j_call: TRBJ2-7; v_call: TRBV6-2/TRBV6-3; clone_size: many; cdr3_length: 10; cdr3_nt: TGTGCCAGCAGTCGCTACGAGCAGTACTTC; cdr3_aa: CASSRYEQYF
d_call: NA; j_call: TRBJ2-7; v_call: TRBV28; clone_size: NA; cdr3_length: 14; cdr3_nt: TGTGCCAGCAGTTGGCAGGGGTACGCCTACGAGCAGTACTTC; cdr3_aa: CASSWQGYAYEQYF
d_call: NA; j_call: TRBJ2-7; v_call: TRBV28; clone_size: NA; cdr3_length: 15; cdr3_nt: TGTGCCAGCAGCTTCCCCCCCGGCCCCGACTACGAGCAGTACTTC; cdr3_aa: CASSFPPGPDYEQYF
d_call: NA; j_call: TRBJ2-1; v_call: TRBV11-1; clone_size: NA; cdr3_length: 14; cdr3_nt: TGTGCCAGCAGCTGGAGGGCCTCCTACAATGAGCAGTTCTTC; cdr3_aa: CASSWRASYNEQFF
d_call: NA; j_call: TRBJ2-1; v_call: TRBV5-1; clone_size: few; cdr3_length: 12; cdr3_nt: TGCGCCAGCAGCTTGGGGGGATATGAGCAGTTCTTC; cdr3_aa: CASSLGGYEQFF
d_call: NA; j_call: TRBJ2-2; v_call: TRBV7-2; clone_size: many; cdr3_length: 13; cdr3_nt: TGCGCCAGCAGCCTCCTGAACACCGGGGAGCTGTTTTTT; cdr3_aa: CASSLLNTGELFF
d_call: TRBD2; j_call: TRBJ2-5; v_call: TRBV12-3/TRBV12-4; clone_size: many; cdr3_length: 14; cdr3_nt: TGTGCCAGCAGTTTCTCGGGGGGTAAAGAGACCCAGTACTTC; cdr3_aa: CASSFSGGKETQYF
d_call: NA; j_call: TRBJ2-3; v_call: TRBV5-1; clone_size: few; cdr3_length: 15; cdr3_nt: TGCGCCAGCAGCTTGGGCAGGGGAGAGGCAGATACGCAGTATTTT; cdr3_aa: CASSLGRGEADTQYF
d_call: NA; j_call: TRBJ2-6; v_call: TRBV14; clone_size: few; cdr3_length: 17; cdr3_nt: TGTGCCAGCAGCCAACCGGGACTGCTCTCTGGGGCCAACGTCCTGACTTTC; cdr3_aa: CASSQPGLLSGANVLTF
d_call: TRBD1; j_call: TRBJ1-5; v_call: TRBV12-3/TRBV12-4; clone_size: few; cdr3_length: 15; cdr3_nt: TGTGCCAGCAAGGTAGGGACAGGGGAAAATCAGCCCCAGCATTTT; cdr3_aa: CASKVGTGENQPQHF
d_call: NA; j_call: TRBJ2-7; v_call: TRBV29-1; clone_size: NA; cdr3_length: 11; cdr3_nt: TGCAGCGGAGGACAGTTCGGCGAGCAGTACTTC; cdr3_aa: CSGGQFGEQYF
d_call: NA; j_call: TRBJ2-3; v_call: TRBV4-3; clone_size: NA; cdr3_length: 15; cdr3_nt: TGCGCCAGCAGCCAAGTGGGGGACACGACAGATACGCAGTATTTT; cdr3_aa: CASSQVGDTTDTQYF
d_call: NA; j_call: TRBJ2-6; v_call: TRBV27; clone_size: many; cdr3_length: 14; cdr3_nt: TGTGCCAGCAGTCCCACCCCTGGGGCCAACGTCCTGACTTTC; cdr3_aa: CASSPTPGANVLTF
d_call: NA; j_call: TRBJ2-1; v_call: TRBV20-1; clone_size: NA; cdr3_length: 14; cdr3_nt: TGCAGTGCCCCTGTAAGCACATCCTACAATGAGCAGTTCTTC; cdr3_aa: CSAPVSTSYNEQFF
d_call: NA; j_call: TRBJ2-7; v_call: TRBV28; clone_size: NA; cdr3_length: 12; cdr3_nt: TGTGCCAGCAGTACGCTGCCCTACGAGCAGTACTTC; cdr3_aa: CASSTLPYEQYF
d_call: TRBD2; j_call: TRBJ2-1; v_call: TRBV20-1; clone_size: few; cdr3_length: 16; cdr3_nt: TGCAGTGCTAGCGGATTTAGCGGGAGCACCTACAATGAGCAGTTCTTC; cdr3_aa: CSASGFSGSTYNEQFF
d_call: NA; j_call: TRBJ2-5; v_call: TRBV19; clone_size: NA; cdr3_length: 15; cdr3_nt: TGTGCCAGTAGTAGAGGGCGGGACAGCCAAGAGACCCAGTACTTC; cdr3_aa: CASSRGRDSQETQYF
d_call: TRBD1; j_call: TRBJ2-6; v_call: TRBV3-1; clone_size: NA; cdr3_length: 18; cdr3_nt: TGTGCCAGCAGCCGCAGGGACAGGGGCTACTCTGGGGCCAACGTCCTGACTTTC; cdr3_aa: CASSRRDRGYSGANVLTF
d_call: NA; j_call: TRBJ2-7; v_call: TRBV28; clone_size: few; cdr3_length: 13; cdr3_nt: TGTGCCAGCAGGGGAACAGGGCCGTGGGAGCAGTACTTC; cdr3_aa: CASRGTGPWEQYF
d_call: NA; j_call: TRBJ2-1; v_call: TRBV12-3/TRBV12-4; clone_size: NA; cdr3_length: 18; cdr3_nt: TGTGCCAGCAGCCAACAGTTCCTCCAGGCAAGCTCCTACAATGAGCAGTTCTTC; cdr3_aa: CASSQQFLQASSYNEQFF
d_call: NA; j_call: TRBJ2-7; v_call: TRBV20-1; clone_size: few; cdr3_length: 13; cdr3_nt: TGCAGTGCTAAGGACCTAGCAACCTACGAGCAGTACTTC; cdr3_aa: CSAKDLATYEQYF
d_call: TRBD2; j_call: TRBJ2-7; v_call: TRBV12-3/TRBV12-4; clone_size: few; cdr3_length: 15; cdr3_nt: TGTGCCAGCAGTTGGGTGCTAGCGGTGGCCTACGAGCAGTACTTC; cdr3_aa: CASSWVLAVAYEQYF
d_call: NA; j_call: TRBJ2-7; v_call: TRBV6-1; clone_size: few; cdr3_length: 14; cdr3_nt: TGTGCCAGCAGTGAAGCTATATGGACTTACGAGCAGTACTTC; cdr3_aa: CASSEAIWTYEQYF
d_call: NA; j_call: TRBJ2-3; v_call: TRBV12-3/TRBV12-4; clone_size: medium-sized; cdr3_length: 12; cdr3_nt: TGTGCCAGCAGTTTAGCACCAGATACGCAGTATTTT; cdr3_aa: CASSLAPDTQYF
d_call: TRBD2; j_call: TRBJ2-3; v_call: TRBV20-1; clone_size: many; cdr3_length: 18; cdr3_nt: TGCAGTGCTAGCGGGACTAGCGGCTACAATCCCTTCACAGATACGCAGTATTTT; cdr3_aa: CSASGTSGYNPFTDTQYF
d_call: TRBD2; j_call: TRBJ2-3; v_call: TRBV5-6; clone_size: few; cdr3_length: 16; cdr3_nt: TGTGCCAGCAGCTCCTACGGGACTAGCCCTAGTCGTGTGCAGTATTTT; cdr3_aa: CASSSYGTSPSRVQYF